Presented here are 13 T cell receptor beta chains from one specimen sequenced in a study of T cell responses to AZD1222 COVID-19 vaccine. TCRdb's table, derived via immunoSEQ multiplex PCR, lists solely in-frame clones and lacks some. The repertoire holds fewer than 130,000 clones, with 92% as singletons. The material sequenced was peripheral blood, taken on day 0 of AZD1222 vaccination. These receptors all stem from an adult in good health.

This sequence joins TRBV12-3 or TRBV12-4 and TRBJ1-6, with D unclear. With 7 bases removed from V and 11 bases from J, the gap between germline ends came to 15 bases. The CDR3 consists of 13 residues. The CDR3 here is CASTHNGEAPLHF. The CDR3 DNA follows: TGTGCCAGCACTCATAATGGGGAGGCACCCCTCCACTTT.

Written as DNA, the CDR3 is TGTGCCAGCAGTGACCGACCAGGACAGGGCCGGCGTGAAAAACTGTTTTTT. Protein product: CASSDRPGQGRREKLFF. The chain carries TRBV6-4 and TRBJ1-4, with 8 bases aligning to TRBD1. CDR3 size: 17 residues. Losses at the gene ends were 2 bases for V and 7 bases for J; bases not matched to a gene: 12. Germline-derived CDR1 and CDR2 are MRHNA and SNTAGT.

This chain joins TRBV2 and TRBJ2-1; 9 nucleotides line up with TRBD2. V trimming: 3 bases; J trimming: 9 bases; junction bases outside the gene matches: 9. Germline V CDR1 and CDR2: SNHLY, FYNNEI. The CDR3 totals 15 residues. CDR3 sequence: CASSELAGVLGEQFF. In DNA form, the CDR3 reads TGTGCCAGCAGTGAGTTAGCGGGGGTGCTGGGTGAGCAGTTCTTC.

The chain combines TRBV30 with TRBJ1-2, with no clear D. This CDR3 region has 13 residues. CDR1 is GTSNPN, CDR2 SVGIG, per germline (reference sequence). Trimming pared 1 base from V and 8 bases from J, leaving 14 bases between. In DNA, the CDR3 is TGTGCCTGGAGTGCTGGCTCGGCTTTAGGCTACACCTTC. This sequence encodes CAWSAGSALGYTF.

The chain is built from TRBV4-2 and TRBJ2-1; D is unclear. Germline V gene sequence: CDR1 LGHNA, CDR2 YNFKEQ. The CDR3 has 16 residues. Trimming pared 1 base from V and 0 bases from J, leaving 10 bases between. This chain's CDR3 is CASSQAIGDSYNEQFF. The CDR3 bases are TGTGCCAGCAGCCAAGCGATTGGGGACTCCTACAATGAGCAGTTCTTC.

The V and J genes are TRBV18 and TRBJ1-1; no clear D. CDR1 and CDR2 from the germline V gene are KGHSH and LQKENI. The CDR3 spans 13 residues. The V and J ends lost 6 bases and 0 bases respectively, with 8 bases between them. The CDR3 DNA sequence: TGTGCCAGCTCGTCTCTCGTGAACACTGAAGCTTTCTTT. Its protein product is CASSSLVNTEAFF.

This chain connects TRBV2 to TRBJ2-1, with D uncertain. Germline values: CDR1 SNHLY, CDR2 FYNNEI. There are 13 residues in the CDR3. Between the trimmed V and J ends, which lost 6 bases and 3 bases, there was a span of 9 bases. CDR3: CASRGGLYNEQFF. DNA for the CDR3: TGTGCCAGCAGAGGCGGCCTCTACAATGAGCAGTTCTTC.

The chain uses TRBV14 and TRBJ1-1; D unclear. The CDR3 totals 14 residues. V was clipped by 1 base and J by 7 bases, with 13 bases between them. The germline gives CDR1 SGHDN, CDR2 FVKESK. For the CDR3, the DNA is TGTGCCAGCAGCCAAGGAGGAACAGCGATTGAAGCTTTCTTT. This sequence encodes CASSQGGTAIEAFF.

The CDR3 loop reads CASTLMDRGRGGELFF. CDR3 bases: TGTGCCAGTACCCTTATGGACAGGGGGCGAGGGGGGGAGCTGTTTTTT. This chain uses TRBV19 with TRBJ2-2; TRBD1 aligns across 11 bases. The CDR3 consists of 16 residues. Unmatched junction bases numbered 12, after V lost 7 bases and J lost 8 bases. Germline-derived CDR1 and CDR2 are LNHDA and SQIVND (reference sequence).

V and J are TRBV6-5 and TRBJ1-1; 12 nucleotides line up with TRBD1. CDR1 MNHEY and CDR2 SVGAGI come from the germline V gene. Losses at the gene ends were 1 base for V and 6 bases for J; bases not matched to a gene: 3. This CDR3 spans 15 amino acids. The CDR3: CASSYWGQGASEAFF. In DNA form, the CDR3 reads TGTGCCAGCAGTTACTGGGGACAGGGGGCATCTGAAGCTTTCTTT.

J is TRBJ2-5 and V is TRBV5-1, with D perhaps matching TRBD2 (6 bases). V gave up 1 base and J gave up 5 bases, with 12 bases separating them. Germline CDR1 reads SGHRS; CDR2 reads YFSETQ. This CDR3 comprises 14 residues. CDR3 bases: TGCGCCAGCAGCTTGTCCCGGGGGAGGGAGACCCAGTACTTC. It codes for CASSLSRGRETQYF.

This clone was picked up one time. This sequence joins TRBV9 and TRBJ2-5; 7 nucleotides align to TRBD1. The CDR3 is made up of 15 amino acids. Germline CDR1 is SGDLS and CDR2 is YYNGEE. The V segment lost 0 bases and the J segment 5 bases; nucleotides outside the gene matches: 7. The CDR3 sequence: CASSVDTGARETQYF. Here the CDR3 DNA reads TGTGCCAGCAGCGTAGATACAGGGGCCAGGGAGACCCAGTACTTC.

The J gene is TRBJ2-1, the V gene TRBV19; 10 bases fit TRBD2. From germline, CDR1 is LNHDA and CDR2 SQIVND (reference sequence). V gave up 7 bases and J gave up 0 bases; unmatched junction bases: 6. The CDR3 has 16 amino acids. In DNA, the CDR3 is TGTGCCAGTACCCTGGCTAGCGGGAGCTCCTACAATGAGCAGTTCTTC. This translates into CASTLASGSSYNEQFF.